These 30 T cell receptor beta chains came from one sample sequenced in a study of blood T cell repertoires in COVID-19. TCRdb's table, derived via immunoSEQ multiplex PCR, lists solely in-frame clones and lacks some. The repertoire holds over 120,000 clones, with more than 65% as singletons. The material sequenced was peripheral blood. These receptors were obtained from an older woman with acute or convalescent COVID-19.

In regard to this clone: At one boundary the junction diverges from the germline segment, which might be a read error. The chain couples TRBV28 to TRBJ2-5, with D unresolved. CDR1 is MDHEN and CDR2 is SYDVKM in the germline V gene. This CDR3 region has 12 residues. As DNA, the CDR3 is TGTGCCAGCAGTTTACCCCTAGTCCCAGCCCACTTC. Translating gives CASSLPLVPAHF.

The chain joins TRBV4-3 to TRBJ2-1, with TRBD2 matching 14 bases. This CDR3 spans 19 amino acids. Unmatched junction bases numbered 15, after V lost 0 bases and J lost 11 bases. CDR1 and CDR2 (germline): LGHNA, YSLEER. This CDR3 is CASSQDLHAGTSGRLQQFF. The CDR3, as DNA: TGCGCCAGCAGCCAAGATCTCCATGCCGGGACTAGCGGGAGATTGCAGCAGTTCTTC.

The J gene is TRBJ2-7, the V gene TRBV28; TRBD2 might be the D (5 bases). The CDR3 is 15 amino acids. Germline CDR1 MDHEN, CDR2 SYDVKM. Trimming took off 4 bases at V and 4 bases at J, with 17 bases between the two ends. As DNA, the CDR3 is TGTGCCAGCAGTTCGGCGGGTACGGTATCATACGAGCAGTACTTC. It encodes CASSSAGTVSYEQYF. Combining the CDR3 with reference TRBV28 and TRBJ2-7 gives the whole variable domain DVKVTQSSRYLVKRTGEKVFLECVQDMDHENMFWYRQDPGLGLRLIYFSYDVKMKEKGDIPEGYSVSREKKERFSLILESASTNQTSMYLCASSSAGTVSYEQYFGPGTRLTVT.

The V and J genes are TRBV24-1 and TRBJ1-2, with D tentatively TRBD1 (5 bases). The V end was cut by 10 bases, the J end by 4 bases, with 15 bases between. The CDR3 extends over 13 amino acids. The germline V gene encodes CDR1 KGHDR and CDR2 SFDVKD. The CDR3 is CATQDRVGYGYTF. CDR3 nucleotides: TGTGCCACACAAGACAGAGTGGGCTATGGCTACACCTTC.

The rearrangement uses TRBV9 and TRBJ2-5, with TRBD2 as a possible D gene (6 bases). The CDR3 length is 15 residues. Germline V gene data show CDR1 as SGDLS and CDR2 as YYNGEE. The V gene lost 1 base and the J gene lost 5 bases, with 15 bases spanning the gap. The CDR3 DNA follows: TGTGCCAGCAGCGTATCAACCTTCGGAGGGGAGACCCAGTACTTC. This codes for CASSVSTFGGETQYF.

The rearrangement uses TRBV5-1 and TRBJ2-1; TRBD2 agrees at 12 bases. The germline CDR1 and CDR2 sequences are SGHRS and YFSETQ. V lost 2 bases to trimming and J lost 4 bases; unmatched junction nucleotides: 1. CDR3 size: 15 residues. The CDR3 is CASSFGLAGYNEQFF. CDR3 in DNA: TGCGCCAGCAGCTTCGGACTAGCGGGGTACAATGAGCAGTTCTTC.

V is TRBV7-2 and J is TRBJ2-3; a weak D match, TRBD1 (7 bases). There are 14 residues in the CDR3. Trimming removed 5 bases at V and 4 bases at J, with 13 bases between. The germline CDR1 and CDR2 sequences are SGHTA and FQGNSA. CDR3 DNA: TGTGCCAGCAGCCAGGGGGGTAGCGCAGATACGCAGTATTTT. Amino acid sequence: CASSQGGSADTQYF.

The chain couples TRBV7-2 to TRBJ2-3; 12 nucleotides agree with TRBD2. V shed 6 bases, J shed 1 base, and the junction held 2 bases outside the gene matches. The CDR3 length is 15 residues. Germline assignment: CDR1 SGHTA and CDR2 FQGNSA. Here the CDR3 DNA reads TGTGCCAGCAGTCTAGCGGGAGGGCGCACAGATACGCAGTATTTT. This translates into CASSLAGGRTDTQYF.

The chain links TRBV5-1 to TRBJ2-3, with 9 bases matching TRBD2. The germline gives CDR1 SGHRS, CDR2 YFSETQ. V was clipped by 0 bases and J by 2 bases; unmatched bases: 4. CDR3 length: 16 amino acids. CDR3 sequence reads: CASSLGASGDTDTQYF. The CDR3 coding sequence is TGCGCCAGCAGCTTGGGGGCTAGCGGGGACACAGATACGCAGTATTTT.

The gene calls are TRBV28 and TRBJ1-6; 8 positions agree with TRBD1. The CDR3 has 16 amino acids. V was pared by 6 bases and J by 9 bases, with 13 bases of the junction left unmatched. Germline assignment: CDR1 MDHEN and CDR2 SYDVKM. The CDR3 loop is CASSPVGQGASSPLHF. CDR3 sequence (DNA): TGTGCCAGCAGCCCGGTGGGCCAGGGGGCGAGTTCACCCCTCCACTTT.

CDR3 amino acids: CASSSLGQGLRGYTF. In DNA, the CDR3 is TGTGCCAGCAGTTCCCTAGGACAGGGTCTGAGGGGCTACACCTTC. The rearrangement links TRBV28 to TRBJ1-2; TRBD1 matches at 8 bases. Germline CDR1 and CDR2: MDHEN and SYDVKM. The CDR3 contains 15 residues. The junction had 12 bases not matched to a gene; V was cut back by 4 bases and J by 8 bases.

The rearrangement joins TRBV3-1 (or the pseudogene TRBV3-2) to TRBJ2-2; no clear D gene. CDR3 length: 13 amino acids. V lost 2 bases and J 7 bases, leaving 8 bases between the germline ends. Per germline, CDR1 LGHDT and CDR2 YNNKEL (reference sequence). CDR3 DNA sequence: TGTGCCAGCAGCCAACTGAGTGGCGGGGAGCTGTTTTTT. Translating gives CASSQLSGGELFF.

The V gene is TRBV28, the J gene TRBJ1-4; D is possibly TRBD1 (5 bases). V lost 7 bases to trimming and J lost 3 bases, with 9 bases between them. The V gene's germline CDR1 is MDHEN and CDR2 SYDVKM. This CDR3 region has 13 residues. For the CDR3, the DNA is TGTGCCAGCAAAAGGGGTTCTAATGAAAAACTGTTTTTT. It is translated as CASKRGSNEKLFF.

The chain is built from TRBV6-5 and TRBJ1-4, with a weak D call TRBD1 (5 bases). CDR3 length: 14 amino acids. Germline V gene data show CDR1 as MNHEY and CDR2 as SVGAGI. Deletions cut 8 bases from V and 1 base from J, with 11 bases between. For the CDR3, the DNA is TGTGCCAGCCATCTGGGGGGAACTAATGAAAAACTGTTTTTT. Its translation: CASHLGGTNEKLFF.

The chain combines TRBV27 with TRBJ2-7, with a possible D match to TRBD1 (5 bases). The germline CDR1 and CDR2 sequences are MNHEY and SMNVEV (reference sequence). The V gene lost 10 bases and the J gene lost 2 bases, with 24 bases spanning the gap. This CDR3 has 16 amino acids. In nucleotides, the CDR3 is TGTGCCAAGCAGTCCCAACGTGTTGGACAAACCTACGAGCAGTACTTC. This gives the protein CAKQSQRVGQTYEQYF.

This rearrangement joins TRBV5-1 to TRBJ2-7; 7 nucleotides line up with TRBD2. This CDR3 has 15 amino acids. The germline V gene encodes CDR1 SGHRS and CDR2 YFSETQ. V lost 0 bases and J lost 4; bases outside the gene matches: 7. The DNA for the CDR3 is TGCGCCAGCAGCTTGGGGTCTAGCGGAGTTTACGAGCAGTACTTC. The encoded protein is CASSLGSSGVYEQYF.

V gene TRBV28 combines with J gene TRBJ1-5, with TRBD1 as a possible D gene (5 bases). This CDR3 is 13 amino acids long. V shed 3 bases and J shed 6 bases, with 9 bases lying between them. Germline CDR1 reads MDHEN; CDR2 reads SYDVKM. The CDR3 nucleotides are TGTGCCAGCAGTTTGGAGGGGTTTCAGCCCCAGCATTTT. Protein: CASSLEGFQPQHF.

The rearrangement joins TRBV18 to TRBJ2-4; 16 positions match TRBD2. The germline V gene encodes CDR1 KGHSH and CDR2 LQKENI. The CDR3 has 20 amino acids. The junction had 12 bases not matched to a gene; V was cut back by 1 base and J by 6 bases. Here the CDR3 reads CASSPLARVGLAGGGNIQYF. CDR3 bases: TGTGCCAGCTCACCACTCGCCCGAGTGGGACTAGCGGGAGGGGGAAACATTCAGTACTTC.

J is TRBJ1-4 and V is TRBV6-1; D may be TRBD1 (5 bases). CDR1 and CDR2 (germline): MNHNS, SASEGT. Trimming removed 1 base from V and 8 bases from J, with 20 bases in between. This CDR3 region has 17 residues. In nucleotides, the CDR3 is TGTGCCAGCAGTGAAGTCCCCCCTGTGACGCGGGGGGAAAAACTGTTTTTT. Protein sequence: CASSEVPPVTRGEKLFF.

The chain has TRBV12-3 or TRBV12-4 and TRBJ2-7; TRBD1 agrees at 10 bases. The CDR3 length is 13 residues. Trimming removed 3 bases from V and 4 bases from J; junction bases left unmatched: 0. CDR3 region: CASSLGQGYEQYF. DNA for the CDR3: TGTGCCAGCAGTTTGGGACAGGGGTACGAGCAGTACTTC.

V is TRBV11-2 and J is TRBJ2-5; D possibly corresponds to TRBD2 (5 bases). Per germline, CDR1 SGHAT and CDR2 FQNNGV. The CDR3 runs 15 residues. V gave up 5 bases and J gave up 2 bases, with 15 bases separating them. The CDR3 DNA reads TGTGCCAGCAGCCTGCTCCTCGGCGGGCAAGAGACCCAGTACTTC. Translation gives CASSLLLGGQETQYF.

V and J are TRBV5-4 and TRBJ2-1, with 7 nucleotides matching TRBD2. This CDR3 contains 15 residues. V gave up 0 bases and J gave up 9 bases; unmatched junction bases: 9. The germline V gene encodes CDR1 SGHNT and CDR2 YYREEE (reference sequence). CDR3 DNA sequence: TGTGCCAGCAGCTTGGGGACTAGAGGTGCAACTGAGCAGTTCTTC. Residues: CASSLGTRGATEQFF.

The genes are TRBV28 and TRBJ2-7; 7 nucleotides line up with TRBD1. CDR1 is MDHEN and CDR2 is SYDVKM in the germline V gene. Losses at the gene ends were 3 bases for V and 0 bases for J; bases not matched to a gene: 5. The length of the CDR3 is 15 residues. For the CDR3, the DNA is TGTGCCAGCAGTTTTAGGGGGCTGAGCTCCTACGAGCAGTACTTC. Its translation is CASSFRGLSSYEQYF.

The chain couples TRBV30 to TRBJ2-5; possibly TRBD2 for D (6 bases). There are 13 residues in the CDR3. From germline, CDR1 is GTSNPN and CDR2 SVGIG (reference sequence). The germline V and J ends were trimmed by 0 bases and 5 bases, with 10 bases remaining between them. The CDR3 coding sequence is TGTGCCTGGAGTGTAAATGGGGGGGAGACCCAGTACTTC. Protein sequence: CAWSVNGGETQYF.

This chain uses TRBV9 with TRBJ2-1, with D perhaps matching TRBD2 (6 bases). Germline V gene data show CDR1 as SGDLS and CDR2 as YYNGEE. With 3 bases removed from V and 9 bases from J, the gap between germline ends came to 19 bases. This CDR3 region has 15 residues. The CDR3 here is CASSDPGGGNGEQFF. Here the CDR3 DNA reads TGTGCCAGCAGCGACCCCGGGGGTGGGAATGGTGAGCAGTTCTTC.

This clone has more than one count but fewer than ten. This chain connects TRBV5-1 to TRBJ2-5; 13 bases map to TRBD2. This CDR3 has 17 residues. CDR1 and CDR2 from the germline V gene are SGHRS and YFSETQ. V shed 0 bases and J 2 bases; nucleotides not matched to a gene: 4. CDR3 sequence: CASSLAQLAGGQETQYF. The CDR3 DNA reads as TGCGCCAGCAGCTTGGCCCAACTAGCGGGAGGGCAAGAGACCCAGTACTTC.

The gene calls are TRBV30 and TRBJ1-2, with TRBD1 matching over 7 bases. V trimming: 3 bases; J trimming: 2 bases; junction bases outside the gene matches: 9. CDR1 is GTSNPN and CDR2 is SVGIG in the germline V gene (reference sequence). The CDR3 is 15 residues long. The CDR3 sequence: CAWRETGQRNYGYTF. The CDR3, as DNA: TGTGCCTGGAGAGAAACGGGACAGCGAAACTATGGCTACACCTTC. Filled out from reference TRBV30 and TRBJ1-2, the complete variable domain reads SQTIHQWPATLVQPVGSPLSLECTVEGTSNPNLYWYRQAAGRGLQLLFYSVGIGQISSEVPQNLSASRPQDRQFILSSKKLLLSDSGFYLCAWRETGQRNYGYTFGSGTRLTVV.

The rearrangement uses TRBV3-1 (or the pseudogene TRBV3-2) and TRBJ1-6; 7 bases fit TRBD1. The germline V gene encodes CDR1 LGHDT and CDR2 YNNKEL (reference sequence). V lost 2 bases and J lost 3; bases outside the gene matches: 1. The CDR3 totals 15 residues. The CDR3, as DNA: TGTGCCAGCAGCCAAACAGGGGTCTATAATTCACCCCTCCACTTT. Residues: CASSQTGVYNSPLHF.

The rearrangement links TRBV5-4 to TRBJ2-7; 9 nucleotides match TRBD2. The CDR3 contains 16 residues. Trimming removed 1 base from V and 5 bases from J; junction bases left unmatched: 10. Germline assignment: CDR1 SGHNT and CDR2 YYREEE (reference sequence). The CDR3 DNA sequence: TGTGCCAGCAGCTTGAATTATGGCGGGAGGGCAAACGAGCAGTACTTC. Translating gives CASSLNYGGRANEQYF.

The CDR3 loop reads CASSLYTSGVPLYEQYF. CDR3 nucleotides: TGTGCCAGCAGCTTATATACCTCGGGAGTACCTCTCTACGAGCAGTACTTC. The chain carries TRBV7-2 and TRBJ2-7, with D possibly TRBD2 on 6 matching bases. The CDR3 extends over 17 amino acids. Trimming removed 2 bases at V and 3 bases at J, with 20 bases between. Germline CDR1 and CDR2: SGHTA and FQGNSA. Full variable domain (outside the CDR3, taken from reference TRBV7-2 and TRBJ2-7): GAGVSQSPSNKVTEKGKDVELRCDPISGHTALYWYRQSLGQGLEFLIYFQGNSAPDKSGLPSDRFSAERTGGSVSTLTIQRTQQEDSAVYLCASSLYTSGVPLYEQYFGPGTRLTVT.